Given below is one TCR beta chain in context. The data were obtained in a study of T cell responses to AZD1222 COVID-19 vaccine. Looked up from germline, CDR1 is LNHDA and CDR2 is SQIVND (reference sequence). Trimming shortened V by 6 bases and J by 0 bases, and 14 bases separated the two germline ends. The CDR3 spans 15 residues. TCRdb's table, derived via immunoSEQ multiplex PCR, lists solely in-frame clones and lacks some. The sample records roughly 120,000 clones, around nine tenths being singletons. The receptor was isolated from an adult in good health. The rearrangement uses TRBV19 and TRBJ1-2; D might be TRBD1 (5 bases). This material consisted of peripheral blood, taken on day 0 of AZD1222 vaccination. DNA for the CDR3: TGTGCCAGTAGGATTTTTGACAGTGCTAACTATGGCTACACCTTC. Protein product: CASRIFDSANYGYTF.